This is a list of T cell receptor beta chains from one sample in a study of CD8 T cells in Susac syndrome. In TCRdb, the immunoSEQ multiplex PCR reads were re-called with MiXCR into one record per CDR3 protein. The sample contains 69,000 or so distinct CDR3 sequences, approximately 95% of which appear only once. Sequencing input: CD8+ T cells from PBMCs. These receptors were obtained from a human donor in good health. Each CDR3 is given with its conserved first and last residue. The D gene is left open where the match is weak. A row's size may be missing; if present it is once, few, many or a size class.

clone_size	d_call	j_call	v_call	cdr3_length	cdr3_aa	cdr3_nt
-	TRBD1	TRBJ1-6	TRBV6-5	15	CASSAGTGLNSPLHF	TGTGCCAGCAGTGCCGGGACAGGGTTAAATTCACCCCTCCACTTT
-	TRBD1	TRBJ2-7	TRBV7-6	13	CASSSGQHYEQYF	TGTGCCAGCAGCTCGGGACAGCACTACGAGCAGTACTTC
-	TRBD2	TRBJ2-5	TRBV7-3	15	CASSLGTSGQETQYF	TGTGCCAGCAGCTTAGGGACTAGCGGTCAAGAGACCCAGTACTTC
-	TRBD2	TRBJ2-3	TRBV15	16	CATSITSGGIADTQYF	TGTGCCACCAGCATCACTAGCGGGGGGATAGCAGATACGCAGTATTTT
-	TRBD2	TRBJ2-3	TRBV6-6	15	CASSYLASGTDTQYF	TGTGCCAGCAGTTACTTGGCTAGCGGGACAGATACGCAGTATTTT
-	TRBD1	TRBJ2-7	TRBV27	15	CASKADRSSHYEQYF	TGTGCCAGCAAAGCGGACAGGTCCTCACACTACGAGCAGTACTTC
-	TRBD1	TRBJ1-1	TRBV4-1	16	CASSQEHRGLSSEAFF	TGCGCCAGCAGCCAAGAGCACAGGGGGCTTTCGAGTGAAGCTTTCTTT
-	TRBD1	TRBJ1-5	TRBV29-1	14	CSGGGTGAIQPQHF	TGCAGCGGCGGGGGGACAGGGGCGATCCAGCCCCAGCATTTT
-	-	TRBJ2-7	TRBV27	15	CASSSVSKASYEQYF	TGTGCCAGCAGTTCAGTGTCTAAGGCTTCCTACGAGCAGTACTTC
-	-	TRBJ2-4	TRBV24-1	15	CATSDNRELGNIQYF	TGTGCCACCAGTGACAATAGGGAACTGGGAAACATTCAGTACTTC
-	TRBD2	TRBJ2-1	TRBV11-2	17	CASSAFSGGARDNEQFF	TGTGCCAGCAGCGCATTTAGCGGGGGGGCCAGGGACAATGAGCAGTTCTTC
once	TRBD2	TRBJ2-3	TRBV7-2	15	CASLFQRGKTDTQYF	TGTGCCAGCCTTTTCCAGCGGGGGAAGACAGATACGCAGTATTTT
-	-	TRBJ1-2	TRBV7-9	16	CASSLIRNSPNYGYTF	TGTGCCAGCAGCTTGATCAGAAACAGTCCCAACTATGGCTACACCTTC
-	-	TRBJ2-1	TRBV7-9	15	CASSLGERRDNEQFF	TGTGCCAGCAGCTTAGGTGAACGCCGCGACAATGAGCAGTTCTTC
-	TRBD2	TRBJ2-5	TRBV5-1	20	CASSLSERLAGPFLGETQYF	TGCGCCAGCAGCCTGAGTGAAAGACTAGCGGGGCCATTCCTGGGAGAGACCCAGTACTTC
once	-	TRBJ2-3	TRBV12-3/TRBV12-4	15	CASSTRGDWTDTQYF	TGTGCCAGCAGTACCAGGGGAGATTGGACAGATACGCAGTATTTT
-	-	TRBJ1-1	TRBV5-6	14	CASSRIQENTEAFF	TGTGCCAGCAGCCGAATACAGGAGAACACTGAAGCTTTCTTT
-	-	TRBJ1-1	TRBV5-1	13	CASSFLGSTEAFF	TGCGCCAGCAGCTTCTTAGGAAGCACTGAAGCTTTCTTT